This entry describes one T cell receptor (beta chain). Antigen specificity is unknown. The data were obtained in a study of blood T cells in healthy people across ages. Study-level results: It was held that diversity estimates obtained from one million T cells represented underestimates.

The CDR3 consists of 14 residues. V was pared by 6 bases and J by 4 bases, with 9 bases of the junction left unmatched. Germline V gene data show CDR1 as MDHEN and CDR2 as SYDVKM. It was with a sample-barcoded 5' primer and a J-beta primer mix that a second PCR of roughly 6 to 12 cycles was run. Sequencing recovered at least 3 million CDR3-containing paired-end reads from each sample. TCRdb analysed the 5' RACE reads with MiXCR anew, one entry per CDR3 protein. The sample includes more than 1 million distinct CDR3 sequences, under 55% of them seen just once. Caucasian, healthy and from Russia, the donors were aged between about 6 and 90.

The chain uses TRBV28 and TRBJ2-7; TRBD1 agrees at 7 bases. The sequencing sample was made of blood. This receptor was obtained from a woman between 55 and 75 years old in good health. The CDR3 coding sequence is TGTGCCAGCAGCCTGGGACAGCCTAATTACGAGCAGTACTTC. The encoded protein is CASSLGQPNYEQYF. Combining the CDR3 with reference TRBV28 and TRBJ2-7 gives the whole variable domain DVKVTQSSRYLVKRTGEKVFLECVQDMDHENMFWYRQDPGLGLRLIYFSYDVKMKEKGDIPEGYSVSREKKERFSLILESASTNQTSMYLCASSLGQPNYEQYFGPGTRLTVT.